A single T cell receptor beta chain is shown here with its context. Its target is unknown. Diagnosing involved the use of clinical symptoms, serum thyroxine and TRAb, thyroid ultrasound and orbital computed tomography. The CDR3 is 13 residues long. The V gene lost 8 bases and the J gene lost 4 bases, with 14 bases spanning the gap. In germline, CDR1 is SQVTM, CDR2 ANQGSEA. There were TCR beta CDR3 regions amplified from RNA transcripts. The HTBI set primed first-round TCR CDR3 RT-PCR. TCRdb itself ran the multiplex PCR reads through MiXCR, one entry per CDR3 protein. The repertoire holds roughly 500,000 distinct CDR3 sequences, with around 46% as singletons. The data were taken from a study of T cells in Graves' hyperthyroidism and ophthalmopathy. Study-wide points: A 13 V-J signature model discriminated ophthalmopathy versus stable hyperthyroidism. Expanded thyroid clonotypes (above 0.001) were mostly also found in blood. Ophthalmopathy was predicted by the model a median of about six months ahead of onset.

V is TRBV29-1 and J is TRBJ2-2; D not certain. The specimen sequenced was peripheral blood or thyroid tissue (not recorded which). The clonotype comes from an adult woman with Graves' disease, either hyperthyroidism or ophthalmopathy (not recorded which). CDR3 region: CSTQRTSTGELFF. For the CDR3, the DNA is TGCAGCACCCAGAGAACAAGCACCGGGGAGCTGTTTTTT.